This T cell receptor beta chain emerged from a study of cytomegalovirus exposure and HLA in healthy donors. Whole-study findings and limits: Clonal expansion was found to be greater in HLA-associated TCR beta chains than in equally common others in a later analysis.

The PCR ran on 60 Vbeta and 13 Jbeta primers. Clones were sequenced by immunoSEQ multiplex PCR, and TCRdb holds only the in-frame ones, with some missing. The sample lists some 150,000 clones, 80% occurring once. Germline CDR1 and CDR2: SGHKS and YYEKEE (reference sequence). This CDR3 is 14 amino acids long. The V gene lost 0 bases and the J gene lost 6 bases, with 12 bases spanning the gap. As to this clone: Its antigen is unidentified.

The receptor was derived from a man in his late teens or twenties in good health and CMV-seropositive. Sequencing was done on a sample of PBMCs. V is TRBV5-5 and J is TRBJ1-2; possibly TRBD1 for D (5 bases). The DNA of the CDR3 is TGTGCCAGCAGCTTGGTATCAGGGCTCGATGGCTACACCTTC. Amino acid sequence: CASSLVSGLDGYTF.